These T cell receptor beta chains were read from a single sample in a study of graft-versus-host responses after intestinal transplantation. The antigens these receptors bind are not known. Using immunoSEQ multiplex PCR, the repertoire was profiled, and TCRdb retains in-frame clones only, with some absent. In the table there are around 120,000 clones, 90% of which are singletons. This specimen consisted of unstimulated CD4+ T cells sorted from spleen or lymph node cells, obtained before intestinal transplant. These receptors all come from a human donor who received an intestinal transplant. Both conserved end residues are part of each CDR3. The D gene is left open where the match is weak. Clone size is stated in some rows and not others, as once, few, many or a class when expanded.

J gene	clone size	D gene	V gene	CDR3 DNA	CDR3 protein
TRBJ1-4	few	.	TRBV29-1	TGCAGCGTTGAAGGCCCAGATGAAAAACTGTTTTTT	CSVEGPDEKLFF
TRBJ1-4	few	.	TRBV9	TGTGCCAGCAGCGCGACGGGGACATCTAACGAAAAACTGTTTTTT	CASSATGTSNEKLFF
TRBJ2-3	.	TRBD2	TRBV5-6	TGTGCCAGCAGCGAAGGTCTAGCGGTCACAGATACGCAGTATTTT	CASSEGLAVTDTQYF
TRBJ2-7	.	TRBD2	TRBV30	TGTGCCTGGAGTGTAATAGGCGGGGGCTACGAGCAGTACTTC	CAWSVIGGGYEQYF
TRBJ2-7	.	TRBD1	TRBV5-8	TGTGCCAGCAGCATACCCGGGACAGTTGCCCACGAGCAGTACTTC	CASSIPGTVAHEQYF
TRBJ2-1	once	.	TRBV19	TGTGCCAGTAGTAAACCGGGACACCTATACAATGAGCAGTTCTTC	CASSKPGHLYNEQFF
TRBJ2-1	.	.	TRBV2	TGTGCCAGCAGGGAGCGGTCCCTTTACAATGAGCAGTTCTTC	CASRERSLYNEQFF
TRBJ2-2	.	TRBD2	TRBV19	TGTGCCACGAAGCGGGAGGCGGCCACCGGGGAGCTGTTTTTT	CATKREAATGELFF
TRBJ1-5	.	TRBD1	TRBV28	TGTGCCAGCAGTTTAAGTTATGGGACAGGGGGTAGTCAGCCCCAGCATTTT	CASSLSYGTGGSQPQHF
TRBJ1-1	.	.	TRBV2	TGTGCCAGCAGTGACAACAGCTTGAACACTGAAGCTTTCTTT	CASSDNSLNTEAFF
TRBJ1-2	few	TRBD1	TRBV5-6	TGTGCCAGCAGCCCGGGACAGGGCTATGGCTACACCTTC	CASSPGQGYGYTF
TRBJ1-2	.	TRBD1	TRBV2	TGTGCCAGCAGTGAGTCTGGGACAGGGGGCAGGTATGGCTACACCTTC	CASSESGTGGRYGYTF
TRBJ1-5	once	.	TRBV27	TGTGCCAGCAGTCCCAATGGCAGGGGAAGCAATCAGCCCCAGCATTTT	CASSPNGRGSNQPQHF
TRBJ1-1	.	TRBD1	TRBV6-5	TGTGCCAGCAGTTACACAGGGGTGAACACTGAAGCTTTCTTT	CASSYTGVNTEAFF
TRBJ1-5	.	TRBD1	TRBV7-2	TGTGCCAGCAGCCCCTACCCCCTTGTTAGACAGGGGGATCAGCCCCAGCATTTT	CASSPYPLVRQGDQPQHF
TRBJ1-2	few	TRBD1	TRBV2	TGTGCCAGCAGGATTGACAGGGGCGGCTACACCTTC	CASRIDRGGYTF
TRBJ2-3	.	TRBD2	TRBV4-1	TGCGCCAGCAGCCCTTCTCCCCTAGCGGGAGGCCGTACGCTTAGCACAGATACGCAGTATTTT	CASSPSPLAGGRTLSTDTQYF
TRBJ2-1	.	TRBD2	TRBV5-1	TGCGCCAGCAGCTTGGTGGTAGCGGGAGTCTCCTACAATGAGCAGTTCTTC	CASSLVVAGVSYNEQFF
TRBJ2-1	.	.	TRBV18	TGTGCCAGCTCACCTTACGACGCCGGAGGGAATGAGCAGTTCTTC	CASSPYDAGGNEQFF
TRBJ2-1	.	TRBD1	TRBV30	TGTGCCTGGAGTGTACCTGGACAGGGGATCTACAATGAGCAGTTCTTC	CAWSVPGQGIYNEQFF
TRBJ1-2	.	TRBD1	TRBV5-1	TGCGCCAGCAGCTTCAATCCGGGACAGAGCTATGGCTACACCTTC	CASSFNPGQSYGYTF
TRBJ1-4	.	.	TRBV7-9	TGTGCCAGCAGCTCAGAGGGAGCAACTAATGAAAAACTGTTTTTT	CASSSEGATNEKLFF
TRBJ1-4	.	.	TRBV30	TGTGCCTGGAGTGTGCGTGAAAAACTGTTTTTT	CAWSVREKLFF
TRBJ1-5	.	.	TRBV28	TGTGCCAGCAGTAAGAACAGGGGCAATCAGCCCCAGCATTTT	CASSKNRGNQPQHF